The next 9 T cell receptor beta chains were all read from a single sample in a study of shared clonotypes between healthy human individuals. Libraries were prepared by immunoSEQ multiplex PCR; TCRdb keeps only in-frame clonotypes and omits some of them. This table has around 2.5 million clones, roughly 93% appearing once. Sample: naive CD4+ T cells from PBMCs. Subset noted: CD45RA+ positively selected. These receptors originate from a man aged 18-30 years in good health. Some clones in this sample may be carry-over from other donors' samples.

This sequence joins TRBV7-9 and TRBJ2-7, with D perhaps matching TRBD2 (5 bases). Germline-derived CDR1 and CDR2 are SEHNR and FQNEAQ (reference sequence). The CDR3 length is 12 residues. Trimming left V 6 bases short and J 0 bases short, with 6 bases between. The CDR3 nucleotides are TGTGCCAGCAGTGACTACTCCTACGAGCAGTACTTC. Its protein product is CASSDYSYEQYF.

The chain recombines TRBV2 with TRBJ2-3; D is uncertain. The CDR3 spans 13 residues. V was cut by 6 bases and J by 3 bases, with 10 bases left in between. Per germline, CDR1 SNHLY and CDR2 FYNNEI. The CDR3 is CASSRPETDTQYF. In DNA form, the CDR3 reads TGTGCCAGCAGCCGACCCGAAACAGATACGCAGTATTTT.

This chain joins TRBV5-4 and TRBJ2-7, with 7 bases aligning to TRBD2. The CDR3 spans 14 residues. V dropped 3 bases and J dropped 4; count of bases not matched to a gene: 7. Germline CDR1 and CDR2: SGHNT and YYREEE (reference sequence). The CDR3 loop reads CASSSRREKYEQYF. As DNA, the CDR3 is TGTGCCAGCAGCTCTCGGCGGGAGAAGTACGAGCAGTACTTC.

CDR3 in amino acids: CASSEAGQANIQYF. The CDR3 nucleotides read TGTGCCAGCAGTGAAGCTGGACAGGCAAACATTCAGTACTTC. The chain is built from TRBV6-1 and TRBJ2-4; 7 bases line up with TRBD1. The CDR3 spans 14 residues. Per the germline V gene, CDR1 is MNHNS and CDR2 is SASEGT. Trimming at V came to 0 bases and at J to 6 bases, leaving 2 bases not matched to a gene.

On this clone itself: Other DNA variants within this sample encode the same CDR3. This rearrangement joins TRBV30 to TRBJ1-5, with TRBD1 matching 9 bases. This CDR3 contains 14 residues. The V gene's germline CDR1 is GTSNPN and CDR2 SVGIG (reference sequence). V gave up 2 bases and J gave up 2 bases; unmatched junction bases: 1. In DNA form, the CDR3 reads TGTGCCTGGAGTACAGGGGGCGGCAATCAGCCCCAGCATTTT. Translated: CAWSTGGGNQPQHF. Supplemented by reference TRBV30 and TRBJ1-5, the full variable domain reads SQTIHQWPATLVQPVGSPLSLECTVEGTSNPNLYWYRQAAGRGLQLLFYSVGIGQISSEVPQNLSASRPQDRQFILSSKKLLLSDSGFYLCAWSTGGGNQPQHFGDGTRLSIL.

The rearrangement joins TRBV5-1 to TRBJ2-1; TRBD2 aligns across 8 bases. The germline CDR1 and CDR2 sequences are SGHRS and YFSETQ. V lost 4 bases, J lost 5 bases, and 8 bases stayed unmatched. The CDR3 consists of 15 residues. The CDR3 sequence is CASSRGLAENNEQFF. The DNA of the CDR3 is TGCGCCAGCAGCAGAGGACTAGCCGAAAACAATGAGCAGTTCTTC.

This clone was detected once. CDR3 in amino acids: CSARIDTQYF. The CDR3 bases are TGCAGTGCCCGGATAGATACGCAGTATTTT. The gene calls are TRBV20-1 and TRBJ2-3; no definite D call. The CDR3 covers 10 residues. Trimming removed 6 bases at V and 5 bases at J, with 6 bases between. CDR1 DFQATT and CDR2 SNEGSKA come from the germline V gene (reference sequence).

The chain is built from TRBV19 and TRBJ2-5; 8 nucleotides align to TRBD2. V was clipped by 4 bases and J by 3 bases; unmatched bases: 10. The germline gives CDR1 LNHDA, CDR2 SQIVND (reference sequence). The CDR3 sequence is 16 residues long. This chain's CDR3 is CASSNWGGRREETQYF. The CDR3 nucleotides read TGTGCCAGTAGTAATTGGGGCGGGAGGAGGGAAGAGACCCAGTACTTC. Complete variable domain (other parts from reference TRBV19 and TRBJ2-5): DGGITQSPKYLFRKEGQNVTLSCEQNLNHDAMYWYRQDPGQGLRLIYYSQIVNDFQKGDIAEGYSVSREKKESFPLTVTSAQKNPTAFYLCASSNWGGRREETQYFGPGTRLLVL.

This clone has a single count. The chain carries TRBV18 and TRBJ2-7, with a tentative D call TRBD2 (6 bases). The CDR3 is 19 amino acids. Germline CDR1 is KGHSH and CDR2 is LQKENI. Trimming shortened V by 1 base and J by 2 bases, and 24 bases separated the two germline ends. This CDR3 is CASSPLQDYQGGSPYEQYF. The CDR3 region has the DNA TGTGCCAGCTCACCACTGCAAGATTACCAGGGAGGTTCCCCCTACGAGCAGTACTTC.